The clone carrying this TCR beta chain was recorded at least ten times. The sample comes from a study of T cells in Graves' hyperthyroidism and ophthalmopathy. Per germline, CDR1 MNHEY and CDR2 SVGAGI. The CDR3 is 15 amino acids. Trimming took 4 bases from V and 6 from J, leaving 15 bases between them. Stable hyperthyroidism: no ophthalmopathy progression over 18 months of follow-up. The PBMCs were taken from approximately 9 ml of fresh peripheral blood. The CDR3 regions of TCR beta were amplified from RNA transcripts. The primer set for the first-round RT-PCR of the TCR CDR3 was HTBI. TCRdb redid the calling of the multiplex PCR reads with MiXCR, one entry per CDR3 protein. The sample lists some 510,000 distinct CDR3 sequences, 20% to 25% occurring once.

The chain has TRBV6-5 and TRBJ2-2; TRBD2 might be the D (5 bases). The sequencing sample was made of blood. The TCR sequence derives from a man between 18 and 29 years old with Graves' hyperthyroidism. CDR3 sequence (DNA): TGTGCCAGCAGTTCGGGTGAGGGCGGAGCCGGGGAGCTGTTTTTT. Translating gives CASSSGEGGAGELFF.